These 26 T cell receptor beta chains share one sample of origin, sequenced in a study of OX40 agonist ivuxolimab in advanced cancers. Only in-frame clones appear in the TCRdb table, and some are missing; sequencing was by immunoSEQ multiplex PCR. The sample holds around 100,000 clones, 89% seen once. This material consisted of CD4+ or CD8+ T cells sorted from blood, taken in a trial of the OX40 agonist ivuxolimab. The receptors here all came from an adult with an advanced solid tumor such as melanoma, head and neck, liver or kidney cancer.

This clone occurred once. This chain connects TRBV5-1 to TRBJ1-1; D is unclear. The CDR3 has 16 amino acids. Trimming removed 4 bases at V and 0 bases at J, with 16 bases between. The germline V gene has CDR1 SGHRS and CDR2 YFSETQ. CDR3 sequence (DNA): TGCGCCAGCAGCCCACGACTCCAAACCATGAACACTGAAGCTTTCTTT. It specifies CASSPRLQTMNTEAFF.

The rearrangement links TRBV9 to TRBJ2-2; no definite D call. Germline values: CDR1 SGDLS, CDR2 YYNGEE. The CDR3 sequence is 13 residues long. The V end lost 4 bases, the J end lost 4 bases, and 8 bases lay between the germline ends. The CDR3 coding sequence is TGTGCCAGCAGCTCAACCCTCACCGGGGAGCTGTTTTTT. As protein: CASSSTLTGELFF. The variable domain in full, completed from reference TRBV9 and TRBJ2-2, reads DSGVTQTPKHLITATGQRVTLRCSPRSGDLSVYWYQQSLDQGLQFLIQYYNGEERAKGNILERFSAQQFPDLHSELNLSSLELGDSALYFCASSSTLTGELFFGEGSRLTVL.

In its sample, this clone was seen a few times. The chain employs TRBV7-2 and TRBJ1-2; tentative D call: TRBD1 (6 bases). The CDR3 runs to 13 residues. The germline CDR1 and CDR2 sequences are SGHTA and FQGNSA. V was pared by 4 bases and J by 6 bases, with 12 bases between. The CDR3 nucleotides read TGTGCCAGCAGCTACGGGACATCTAATGGCTACACCTTC. It specifies CASSYGTSNGYTF.

This clone occurred a few times. The chain couples TRBV18 to TRBJ1-5; no firm D call. Looked up from germline, CDR1 is KGHSH and CDR2 is LQKENI. V was shortened by 6 bases and J by 6 bases, with 15 bases between the two germline ends. This CDR3 comprises 14 residues. The CDR3 loop reads CASSLDLVAQPQHF. CDR3 in DNA: TGTGCCAGCTCCCTGGACCTGGTTGCTCAGCCCCAGCATTTT. The full variable domain, with the rest looked up from reference TRBV18 and TRBJ1-5, is NAGVMQNPRHLVRRRGQEARLRCSPMKGHSHVYWYRQLPEEGLKFMVYLQKENIIDESGMPKERFSAEFPKEGPSILRIQQVVRGDSAAYFCASSLDLVAQPQHFGDGTRLSIL.

The chain links TRBV5-6 to TRBJ2-7; 7 bases agree with TRBD1. The trim removed 1 base at V and 0 bases at J, leaving 7 bases unmatched. This CDR3 has 16 amino acids. Per the germline V gene, CDR1 is SGHDT and CDR2 is YYEEEE. CDR3 DNA: TGTGCCAGCAGCTTGTCCCCGGACAGGACCTCCTACGAGCAGTACTTC. It codes for CASSLSPDRTSYEQYF.

This chain connects TRBV4-3 to TRBJ2-3, with 7 nucleotides matching TRBD1. Germline-derived CDR1 and CDR2 are LGHNA and YSLEER. The CDR3 loop spans 15 amino acids. The trim removed 0 bases at V and 9 bases at J, leaving 9 bases unmatched. CDR3 residues: CASSQDFRDSGTQYF. Written as DNA, the CDR3 is TGCGCCAGCAGCCAAGATTTTCGGGACAGTGGCACGCAGTATTTT.

The rearrangement links TRBV19 to TRBJ1-2; perhaps TRBD1 as D (6 bases). There are 11 residues in the CDR3. Trimming cost V 10 bases and J 8 bases, with 14 bases left between them. Germline CDR1 LNHDA, CDR2 SQIVND (reference sequence). The CDR3 DNA is TGTGCCACCTGGACAGCAACAGGCTACACCTTC. Residues: CATWTATGYTF.

The chain combines TRBV15 with TRBJ1-2; no reliable D call. CDR1 and CDR2 from the germline V gene are LNHNV and YYDKDF (reference sequence). V was pared by 0 bases and J by 5 bases, with 16 bases between. CDR3 length: 16 residues. Here the CDR3 reads CATSRDRNLLVYGYTF. Written as DNA, the CDR3 is TGTGCCACCAGCAGAGATCGAAACCTGCTTGTATATGGCTACACCTTC.

This clone was seen only once. J is TRBJ1-4 and V is TRBV2; D not resolved. Germline-derived CDR1 and CDR2 are SNHLY and FYNNEI. Trimming pared 4 bases from V and 10 bases from J, leaving 13 bases between. The CDR3 sequence is 13 residues long. CDR3 nucleotides: TGTGCCAGCAGTGCTGACCCGGAGGCAAAACTGTTTTTT. It codes for CASSADPEAKLFF.

The chain links TRBV4-3 to TRBJ1-3, with D possibly being TRBD1 (6 bases). The CDR3 loop spans 15 amino acids. The germline CDR1 and CDR2 sequences are LGHNA and YSLEER. Trimming removed 1 base from V and 8 bases from J, with 15 bases in between. The CDR3 sequence: CASSQGNRGAYTIYF. In DNA form, the CDR3 reads TGCGCCAGCAGCCAAGGGAACCGGGGGGCGTACACCATATATTTT.

The chain couples TRBV6-6 to TRBJ2-1; D possibly corresponds to TRBD2 (5 bases). Germline CDR1 is MNHNY and CDR2 is SVGAGI (reference sequence). This CDR3 contains 14 residues. V lost 0 bases, J lost 7 bases, and 10 bases lay in between. The CDR3: CASSYSAGWNEQFF. DNA for the CDR3: TGTGCCAGCAGTTACTCGGCGGGCTGGAATGAGCAGTTCTTC.

The J gene is TRBJ2-3, the V gene TRBV5-1, with TRBD1 identical over 8 bases. This CDR3 region has 16 residues. Germline V gene lookup returns CDR1 SGHRS and CDR2 YFSETQ. Trimming cost V 0 bases and J 5 bases; bases outside gene matches: 8. In nucleotides, the CDR3 is TGCGCCAGCAGCTTGGGCGTCAGGGGGCTTGTAGATACGCAGTATTTT. This sequence encodes CASSLGVRGLVDTQYF.

The chain is built from TRBV7-2 and TRBJ2-1; D possibly corresponds to TRBD2 (6 bases). This CDR3 region has 14 residues. V lost 8 bases to trimming and J lost 8 bases, with 19 bases between them. Germline assignment: CDR1 SGHTA and CDR2 FQGNSA. The CDR3 nucleotides read TGTGCCAGCGGAATTTCGGGAGTCGAGTATGAGCAGTTCTTC. It specifies CASGISGVEYEQFF.

V is TRBV5-1 and J is TRBJ2-1, with D maybe TRBD2 (6 bases). Germline V gene data show CDR1 as SGHRS and CDR2 as YFSETQ. There are 16 residues in the CDR3. Trimming took 5 bases from V and 3 from J, leaving 18 bases between them. As DNA, the CDR3 is TGCGCCAGCAGTGGGGGAGGCGGGGTCGGCTACAATGAGCAGTTCTTC. Its protein is CASSGGGGVGYNEQFF.

This chain uses TRBV6-5 with TRBJ2-3, with D tentatively TRBD2 (6 bases). Trimming removed 2 bases at V and 0 bases at J, with 6 bases between. The CDR3 has 14 amino acids. In germline, CDR1 is MNHEY, CDR2 SVGAGI. CDR3 bases: TGTGCCAGCAGTTACGGGGGGAGCACAGATACGCAGTATTTT. It encodes CASSYGGSTDTQYF.

This clone appeared a few times. CDR3 amino acids: CATRTGGVQPQHF. The CDR3 DNA reads as TGTGCCACCCGGACAGGGGGCGTCCAGCCCCAGCATTTT. This chain connects TRBV10-3 to TRBJ1-5, with TRBD1 matching 11 bases. The CDR3 spans 13 residues. CDR1 is ENHRY, CDR2 SYGVKD, per germline. The J segment lost 7 bases and the V segment lost 10 bases, leaving 6 bases of the junction unmatched.

The rearrangement links TRBV19 to TRBJ2-3; no reliable D call. The CDR3 runs 19 residues. With 5 bases removed from V and 0 bases from J, the gap between germline ends came to 24 bases. Germline V gene sequence: CDR1 LNHDA, CDR2 SQIVND (reference sequence). CDR3 residues: CASSYRAFGIQSSTDTQYF. The CDR3 DNA follows: TGTGCCAGTAGTTATCGGGCTTTTGGCATACAGTCTAGCACAGATACGCAGTATTTT.

The chain carries TRBV5-1 and TRBJ1-1, with D uncertain. Trimming took 0 bases from V and 2 from J, leaving 5 bases between them. This CDR3 has 13 residues. Germline CDR1 and CDR2: SGHRS and YFSETQ. The CDR3 coding sequence is TGCGCCAGCAGCTTGGGTAGAAACACTGAAGCTTTCTTT. Translating gives CASSLGRNTEAFF.

There are a few counts of this clone. The CDR3 nucleotides read TGTGCCAGTAGGCGTGGACAGGGGGCGGCCGGGGAGCTGTTTTTT. Translated, it gives CASRRGQGAAGELFF. The chain uses TRBV19 and TRBJ2-2, with 11 bases aligning to TRBD1. Per germline, CDR1 LNHDA and CDR2 SQIVND (reference sequence). V was clipped by 6 bases and J by 6 bases; unmatched bases: 6. This CDR3 spans 15 amino acids. The variable domain in full, completed from reference TRBV19 and TRBJ2-2, reads DGGITQSPKYLFRKEGQNVTLSCEQNLNHDAMYWYRQDPGQGLRLIYYSQIVNDFQKGDIAEGYSVSREKKESFPLTVTSAQKNPTAFYLCASRRGQGAAGELFFGEGSRLTVL.

The chain carries TRBV5-1 and TRBJ2-2; TRBD1 aligns across 10 bases. The CDR3 length is 15 residues. The germline gives CDR1 SGHRS, CDR2 YFSETQ. The V gene end was trimmed by 7 bases and the J gene end by 4 bases; junction bases not matched to a gene: 7. As DNA, the CDR3 is TGCGCCAGCTACGGGACAGGGGAGACCACCGGGGAGCTGTTTTTT. Protein sequence: CASYGTGETTGELFF.

The rearrangement uses TRBV6-6 and TRBJ2-5, with D possibly being TRBD1 or TRBD2 (6 bases each). The germline CDR1 and CDR2 sequences are MNHNY and SVGAGI (reference sequence). The CDR3 consists of 16 residues. V lost 3 bases, J lost 4 bases, and 18 bases lay in between. CDR3 nucleotides: TGTGCCAGCAGTTATTCGAGGGGGGCTGGGTCAGAGACCCAGTACTTC. Its translation is CASSYSRGAGSETQYF.

The chain recombines TRBV5-4 with TRBJ1-2; 8 bases are a match to TRBD1. V dropped 3 bases and J dropped 14; count of bases not matched to a gene: 15. The CDR3 is made up of 14 amino acids. Germline CDR1 SGHNT, CDR2 YYREEE (reference sequence). CDR3 sequence reads: CASSSHLDRVISTF. CDR3 bases: TGTGCCAGCAGCTCTCACTTGGACAGGGTAATCTCGACCTTC.

The gene calls are TRBV19 and TRBJ2-2; D perhaps matches TRBD2 (6 bases). V lost 6 bases and J lost 3, with 14 bases in between. Germline CDR1 is LNHDA and CDR2 is SQIVND (reference sequence). The CDR3 covers 15 residues. The CDR3 coding sequence is TGTGCCAGTAGCTCTCGGGCGGGATACACCGGGGAGCTGTTTTTT. Its translation: CASSSRAGYTGELFF.

V usage is TRBV28 and J usage is TRBJ2-7, with D possibly matching TRBD2 (7 bases). In germline, CDR1 is MDHEN, CDR2 SYDVKM. CDR3 length equals 15 residues. Trimming took off 7 bases at V and 0 bases at J, with 16 bases between the two ends. The CDR3 DNA sequence: TGTGCCAGCACCCTATGGGGGGGCGGCTCCTACGAGCAGTACTTC. It translates to CASTLWGGGSYEQYF.

The rearrangement joins TRBV28 to TRBJ1-5; TRBD1 might be the D (6 bases). V lost 2 bases to trimming and J lost 7 bases, with 9 bases between them. The CDR3 contains 13 residues. From germline, CDR1 is MDHEN and CDR2 SYDVKM. DNA of the CDR3: TGTGCCAGCAGTTTACCAGGGGACCAGCCCCAGCATTTT. Protein: CASSLPGDQPQHF.

This chain connects TRBV5-1 to TRBJ2-1; D may be TRBD1 (6 bases). Germline lookup yields CDR1 SGHRS and CDR2 YFSETQ. The V and J ends lost 0 bases and 2 bases respectively, with 9 bases between them. The CDR3 covers 15 residues. The CDR3 here is CASSLDRVAYNEQFF. CDR3 in DNA: TGCGCCAGCAGCTTGGACAGGGTCGCCTACAATGAGCAGTTCTTC.